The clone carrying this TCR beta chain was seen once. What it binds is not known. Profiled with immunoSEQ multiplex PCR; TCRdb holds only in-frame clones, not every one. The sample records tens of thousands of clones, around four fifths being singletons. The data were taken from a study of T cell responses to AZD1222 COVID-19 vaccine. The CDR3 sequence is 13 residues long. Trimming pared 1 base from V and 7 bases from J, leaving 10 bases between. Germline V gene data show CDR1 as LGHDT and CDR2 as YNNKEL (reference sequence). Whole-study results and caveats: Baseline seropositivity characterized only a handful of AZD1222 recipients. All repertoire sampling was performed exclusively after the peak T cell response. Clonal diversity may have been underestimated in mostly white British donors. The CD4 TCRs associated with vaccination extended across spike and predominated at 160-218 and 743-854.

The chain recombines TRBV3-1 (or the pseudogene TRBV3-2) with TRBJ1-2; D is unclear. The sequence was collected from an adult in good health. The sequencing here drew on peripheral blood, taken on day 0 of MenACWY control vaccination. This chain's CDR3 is CASSQGSVSGYTF. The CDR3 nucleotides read TGTGCCAGCAGCCAAGGGAGTGTCTCTGGCTACACCTTC.